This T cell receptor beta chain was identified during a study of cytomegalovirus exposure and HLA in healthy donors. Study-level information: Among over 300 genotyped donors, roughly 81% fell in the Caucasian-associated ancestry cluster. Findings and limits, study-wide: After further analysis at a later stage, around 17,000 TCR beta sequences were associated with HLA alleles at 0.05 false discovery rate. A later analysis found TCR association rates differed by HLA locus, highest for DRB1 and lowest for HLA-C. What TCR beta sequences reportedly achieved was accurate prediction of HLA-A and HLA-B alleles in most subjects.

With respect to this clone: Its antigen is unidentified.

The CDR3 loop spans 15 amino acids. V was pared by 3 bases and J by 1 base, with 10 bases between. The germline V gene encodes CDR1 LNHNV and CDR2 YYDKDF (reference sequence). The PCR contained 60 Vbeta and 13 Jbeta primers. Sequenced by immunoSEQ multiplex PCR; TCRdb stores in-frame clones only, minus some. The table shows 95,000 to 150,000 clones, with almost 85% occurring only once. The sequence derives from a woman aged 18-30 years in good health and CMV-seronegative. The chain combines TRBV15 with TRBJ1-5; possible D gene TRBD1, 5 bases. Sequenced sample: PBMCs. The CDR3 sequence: CATSRVGQSNQPQHF. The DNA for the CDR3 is TGTGCCACCAGCAGGGTTGGACAAAGCAATCAGCCCCAGCATTTT.